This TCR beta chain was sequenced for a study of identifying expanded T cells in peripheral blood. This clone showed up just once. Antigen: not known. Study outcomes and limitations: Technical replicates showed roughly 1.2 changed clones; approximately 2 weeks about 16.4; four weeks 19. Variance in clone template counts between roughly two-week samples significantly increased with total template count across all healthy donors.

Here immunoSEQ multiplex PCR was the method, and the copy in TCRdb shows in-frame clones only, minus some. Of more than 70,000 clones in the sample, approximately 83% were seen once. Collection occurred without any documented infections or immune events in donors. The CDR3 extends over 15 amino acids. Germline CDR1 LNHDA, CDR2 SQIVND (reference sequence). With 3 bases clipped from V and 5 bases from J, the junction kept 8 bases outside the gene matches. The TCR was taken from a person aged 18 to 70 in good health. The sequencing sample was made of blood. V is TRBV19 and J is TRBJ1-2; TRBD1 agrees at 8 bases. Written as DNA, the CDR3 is TGTGCCAGTAGTATCGGACAGGGAAGAGGATATGGCTACACCTTC. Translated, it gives CASSIGQGRGYGYTF.